The entry below gives a single T cell receptor (beta chain) sequence along with its context. As yet, its antigen is unknown. These data come from a study of cytomegalovirus exposure and HLA in healthy donors. Study at large: One earlier analysis, a look at roughly 170 million T cells, found roughly 110 million unique TCR beta sequences. Inside one of the first data releases sat around 80 million unique TCRs taken from HLA-typed donors. Findings of the study overall: There were reportedly fewer N-insertions in an Asian-associated ancestry cluster than the approximately 670-donor mean, in a later analysis. Certain sequence variants were highly shared and formed a cluster, and this cluster was likely a sequencing artifact.

CDR1 and CDR2 from the germline V gene are DFQATT and SNEGSKA (reference sequence). The J segment lost 9 bases and the V segment lost 6 bases, leaving 5 bases of the junction unmatched. CDR3 size: 11 residues. It was with 60 Vbeta and 13 Jbeta primers that the PCR ran. Sequenced by immunoSEQ multiplex PCR; TCRdb stores in-frame clones only, minus some. The sample includes approximately 120,000 clones, under 85% of them seen just once. The chain couples TRBV20-1 to TRBJ2-1; 7 bases map to TRBD1. This receptor was taken from a man aged 40-55 years in good health and CMV-seropositive. Sequenced: PBMCs. The chain's CDR3 is CSADRAGEQFF. The CDR3 nucleotides read TGCAGTGCCGACAGGGCAGGTGAGCAGTTCTTC.